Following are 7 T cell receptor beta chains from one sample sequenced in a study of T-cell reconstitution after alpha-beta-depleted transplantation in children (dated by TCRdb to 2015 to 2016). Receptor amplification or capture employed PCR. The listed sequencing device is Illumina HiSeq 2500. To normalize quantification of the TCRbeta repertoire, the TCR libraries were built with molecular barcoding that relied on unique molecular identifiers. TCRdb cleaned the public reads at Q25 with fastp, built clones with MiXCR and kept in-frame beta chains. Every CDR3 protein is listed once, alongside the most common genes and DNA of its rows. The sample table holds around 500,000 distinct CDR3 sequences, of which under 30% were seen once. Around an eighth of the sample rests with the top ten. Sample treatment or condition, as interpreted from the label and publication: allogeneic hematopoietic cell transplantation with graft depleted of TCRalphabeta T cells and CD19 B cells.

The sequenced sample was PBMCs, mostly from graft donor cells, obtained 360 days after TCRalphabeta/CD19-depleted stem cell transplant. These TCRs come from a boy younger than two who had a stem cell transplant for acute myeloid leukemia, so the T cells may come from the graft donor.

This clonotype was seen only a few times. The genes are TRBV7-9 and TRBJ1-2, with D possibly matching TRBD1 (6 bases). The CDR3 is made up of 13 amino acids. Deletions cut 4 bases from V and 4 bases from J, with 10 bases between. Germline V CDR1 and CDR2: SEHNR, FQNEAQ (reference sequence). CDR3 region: CASSYQGTYGYTF. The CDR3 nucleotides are TGTGCCAGCAGCTACCAGGGGACCTATGGCTACACCTTC.

The CDR3 sequence: CATGPSGGWETQYF. The CDR3, as DNA: TGTGCCACCGGTCCTAGCGGGGGCTGGGAGACCCAGTACTTC. The V and J genes are TRBV15 and TRBJ2-5, with TRBD2 matching 10 bases. Germline V gene sequence: CDR1 LNHNV, CDR2 YYDKDF (reference sequence). V lost 8 bases, J lost 5 bases, and 8 bases stayed unmatched. This CDR3 spans 14 amino acids.

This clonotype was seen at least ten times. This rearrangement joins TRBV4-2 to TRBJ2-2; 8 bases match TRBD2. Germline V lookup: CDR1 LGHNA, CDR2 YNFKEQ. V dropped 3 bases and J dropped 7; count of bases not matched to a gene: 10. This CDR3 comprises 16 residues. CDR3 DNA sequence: TGTGCCAGCAGCCAGCCGGGACTAGAGGTCAACGGGGAGCTGTTTTTT. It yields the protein CASSQPGLEVNGELFF.

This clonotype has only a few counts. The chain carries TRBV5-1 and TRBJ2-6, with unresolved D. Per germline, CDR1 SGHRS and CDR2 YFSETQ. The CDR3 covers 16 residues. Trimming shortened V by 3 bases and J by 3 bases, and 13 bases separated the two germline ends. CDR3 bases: TGCGCCAGCAGCTCTAACTCATTGGTTGGGGCCAACGTCCTGACTTTC. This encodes CASSSNSLVGANVLTF. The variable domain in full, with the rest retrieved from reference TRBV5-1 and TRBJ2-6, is KAGVTQTPRYLIKTRGQQVTLSCSPISGHRSVSWYQQTPGQGLQFLFEYFSETQRNKGNFPGRFSGRQFSNSRSEMNVSTLELGDSALYLCASSSNSLVGANVLTFGAGSRLTVL.

The CDR3 here is CASCSSTGQPQLAKNIQYF. CDR3 DNA sequence: TGTGCCAGCTGTTCCTCCACGGGACAACCCCAACTAGCCAAAAACATTCAGTACTTC. The chain combines TRBV12-3 or TRBV12-4 with TRBJ2-4; D perhaps matches TRBD1 (6 bases). V lost 8 bases and J 0 bases, leaving 26 bases between the germline ends. CDR3 size: 19 residues.

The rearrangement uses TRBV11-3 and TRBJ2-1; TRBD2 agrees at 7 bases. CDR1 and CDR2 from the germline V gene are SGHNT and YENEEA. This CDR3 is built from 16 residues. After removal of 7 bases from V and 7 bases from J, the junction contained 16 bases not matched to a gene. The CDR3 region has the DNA TGTGCCAGCACCGTCTTCTCTCTCCGGGGGGAGAATGAGCAGTTCTTC. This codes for CASTVFSLRGENEQFF.

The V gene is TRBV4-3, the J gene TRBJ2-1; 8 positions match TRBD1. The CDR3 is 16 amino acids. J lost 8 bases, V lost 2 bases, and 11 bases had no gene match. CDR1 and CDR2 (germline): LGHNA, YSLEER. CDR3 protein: CASSQRVTGAVDEQFF. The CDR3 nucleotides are TGCGCCAGCAGCCAAAGGGTGACAGGGGCTGTAGATGAGCAGTTCTTC.